This entry is about one T cell receptor (beta chain). Only in-frame clones appear in the TCRdb table, and some are missing; sequencing was by immunoSEQ multiplex PCR. In the table there are 69,000 or so clones, 90% of which are singletons. Per germline, CDR1 SNHLY and CDR2 FYNNEI. The CDR3 contains 14 residues. V was shortened by 5 bases and J by 4 bases, with 14 bases between the two germline ends. These data belong to a study of blood T cell repertoires in COVID-19. The gene calls are TRBV2 and TRBJ2-5; D perhaps matches TRBD1 (5 bases). What was sequenced was peripheral blood. The receptor comes from a man over 45 with acute or convalescent COVID-19. CDR3 DNA: TGTGCCAGCAGTCCCTACCAAGGGGCAGAGACCCAGTACTTC. Protein sequence: CASSPYQGAETQYF.